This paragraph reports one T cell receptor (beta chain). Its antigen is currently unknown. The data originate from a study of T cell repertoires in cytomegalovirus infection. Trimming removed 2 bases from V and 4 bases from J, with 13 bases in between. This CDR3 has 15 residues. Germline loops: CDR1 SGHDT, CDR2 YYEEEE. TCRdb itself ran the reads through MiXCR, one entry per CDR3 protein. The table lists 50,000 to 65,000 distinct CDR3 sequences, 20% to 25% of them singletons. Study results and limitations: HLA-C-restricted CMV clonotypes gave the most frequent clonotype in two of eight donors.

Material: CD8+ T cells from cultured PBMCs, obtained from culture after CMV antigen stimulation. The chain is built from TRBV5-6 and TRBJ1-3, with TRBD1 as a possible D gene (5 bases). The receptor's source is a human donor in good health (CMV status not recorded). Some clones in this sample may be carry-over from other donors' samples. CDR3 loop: CASSFFQGAGNTIYF. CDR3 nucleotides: TGTGCCAGCAGCTTTTTCCAGGGAGCCGGAAACACCATATATTTT.